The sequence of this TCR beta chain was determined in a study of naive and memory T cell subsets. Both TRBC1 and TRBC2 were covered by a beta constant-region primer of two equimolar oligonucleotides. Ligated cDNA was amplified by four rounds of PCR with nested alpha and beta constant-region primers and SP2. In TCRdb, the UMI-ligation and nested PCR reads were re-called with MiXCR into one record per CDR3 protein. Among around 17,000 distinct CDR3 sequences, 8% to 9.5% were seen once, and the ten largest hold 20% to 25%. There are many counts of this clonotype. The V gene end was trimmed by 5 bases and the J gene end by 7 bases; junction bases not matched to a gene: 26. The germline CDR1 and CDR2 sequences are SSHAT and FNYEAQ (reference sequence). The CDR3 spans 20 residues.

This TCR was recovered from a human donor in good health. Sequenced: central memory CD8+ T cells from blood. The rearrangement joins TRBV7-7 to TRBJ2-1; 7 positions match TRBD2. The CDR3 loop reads CASSARDYTETRGDVNEQFF. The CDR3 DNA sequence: TGTGCCAGCAGCGCCCGGGACTACACCGAAACCCGGGGGGATGTGAATGAGCAGTTCTTC.